These 8 T cell receptor beta chains originate from one sample sequenced in a study of T cells after yellow fever vaccination (dated by TCRdb to the late 2010s). Interpreted using the paper, the treatment or condition label stands for: live attenuated yellow fever vaccine strain. The library relied on 5' RACE. Sequenced using an Illumina HiSeq 2500. TCRdb itself trimmed the public reads at Q25 with fastp, ran MiXCR and retained productive beta chains. Every distinct CDR3 protein forms one entry, paired with its most common genes and DNA. Present in this sample are hundreds of thousands of distinct CDR3 sequences, roughly an eighth of which were seen just once. Of the sample, just under 15% is held by the ten largest clones. The sample here was PBMCs, taken on the day of the yellow fever booster vaccination. Receptors originate from a man aged 25 to 40 who received the YFV17D yellow fever vaccine.

The rearrangement links TRBV27 to TRBJ2-1; TRBD2 aligns across 8 bases. The ends lost 5 bases at V and 2 bases at J; junction bases unmatched: 8. The germline CDR1 and CDR2 sequences are MNHEY and SMNVEV (reference sequence). The CDR3 has 16 amino acids. CDR3 in amino acids: CASSPKAGVPYNEQFF. The CDR3 DNA is TGTGCCAGCAGTCCAAAAGCGGGAGTCCCCTACAATGAGCAGTTCTTC.

This clonotype showed up just a few times. J is TRBJ2-7 and V is TRBV10-3; D may be TRBD1 (6 bases). Germline V CDR1 and CDR2: ENHRY, SYGVKD. CDR3 length equals 15 residues. V lost 0 bases and J lost 5, with 14 bases in between. As DNA, the CDR3 is TGTGCCATCAGTGAGTCGGAATGGACAGAAAACGAGCAGTACTTC. Translated: CAISESEWTENEQYF.

The chain has TRBV6-1 and TRBJ2-1; D not resolved. Between the trimmed V and J ends, which lost 6 bases and 6 bases, there was a span of 18 bases. The CDR3 is made up of 15 amino acids. Per germline, CDR1 MNHNS and CDR2 SASEGT. This CDR3 reads CASRTGLLSANEQFF. The CDR3 coding sequence is TGTGCCAGCAGAACCGGGCTTCTATCAGCCAATGAGCAGTTCTTC.

Many counts were recorded for this clonotype. Written as DNA, the CDR3 is TGTGCCATCAGTGAGGACCCGGCCGCAAGTCCTGAAGCTTTCTTT. As protein: CAISEDPAASPEAFF. The chain carries TRBV10-3 and TRBJ1-1, with D uncertain. This CDR3 is built from 15 residues. Trimming removed 2 bases from V and 6 bases from J, with 16 bases in between. Germline-derived CDR1 and CDR2 are ENHRY and SYGVKD.

V is TRBV5-6 and J is TRBJ2-1, with TRBD2 matching over 7 bases. The CDR3 extends over 18 amino acids. The germline gives CDR1 SGHDT, CDR2 YYEEEE. The J segment lost 2 bases and the V segment lost 0 bases, leaving 11 bases of the junction unmatched. The CDR3 DNA sequence: TGTGCCAGCAGCTTGGAGTGGGGGGGAGTCAGGACCTACAATGAGCAGTTCTTC. Its translation: CASSLEWGGVRTYNEQFF.

This clonotype was seen only a few times. J is TRBJ2-1 and V is TRBV7-2; D gene unclear. The length of the CDR3 is 16 residues. The V and J ends lost 1 base and 0 bases respectively, with 10 bases between them. Germline V lookup: CDR1 SGHTA, CDR2 FQGNSA. The DNA of the CDR3 is TGTGCCAGCAGCTTAGGGACCCTACTCTCCTACAATGAGCAGTTCTTC. Translating it yields CASSLGTLLSYNEQFF.

The V and J genes are TRBV18 and TRBJ1-5; unclear D gene. CDR1 is KGHSH, CDR2 LQKENI, per germline. V gave up 1 base and J gave up 6 bases, with 10 bases separating them. CDR3 length: 14 residues. CDR3 loop: CASSPQQTTQPQHF. The CDR3, as DNA: TGTGCCAGCTCACCACAACAAACAACTCAGCCCCAGCATTTT.

This clonotype was seen a few times. The chain uses TRBV20-1 and TRBJ2-5; possibly TRBD2 for D (6 bases). Germline V CDR1 and CDR2: DFQATT, SNEGSKA (reference sequence). V was trimmed by 0 bases and J by 1 base, leaving 15 bases between them. The CDR3 loop spans 16 amino acids. This chain's CDR3 is CSAREVGGWPQETQYF. The CDR3 nucleotides are TGCAGTGCTAGAGAGGTCGGAGGGTGGCCCCAAGAGACCCAGTACTTC.